This T cell receptor beta chain was documented in a study of shared clonotypes between healthy human individuals. Study-level background: Per donor, three plates held CD4 naive cells, three held CD4 memory, two held CD8 naive and one held CD8 memory. Study-level points and caveats: Only blood was sampled, and tissue TCR repertoires likely differ from blood ones.

This CDR3 contains 13 residues. Germline lookup yields CDR1 WSHSY and CDR2 SAAADI. V was cut by 8 bases and J by 0 bases, with 8 bases left in between. On this clone: The target antigen is unknown.

Genomic DNA from each subset was divided evenly over several immunoSEQ plates. Replicate PCRs from sorted subsets contained approximately 190 ng DNA, which is roughly 30,000 T cell genomes. The repertoire was sequenced with immunoSEQ multiplex PCR; TCRdb's copy has only in-frame clones and lacks some. The repertoire holds 2 million to 2.5 million clones, with around 95% as singletons. The sample was naive CD4+ T cells sorted from blood. Subset defined: CD45RA+ positively selected. J is TRBJ1-3 and V is TRBV10-2; D gene unclear. This sequence was found in a young man in good health. DNA for the CDR3: TGCGCCAGCGTAGAATACTCTGGAAACACCATATATTTT. It codes for CASVEYSGNTIYF.